This section outlines one T cell receptor beta chain sequence together with its context. The sample is drawn from a study of shared clonotypes between healthy human individuals. Data came from immunoSEQ multiplex PCR; TCRdb stores just in-frame clones and leaves some out. Of over 800,000 clones listed, nearly 95% are singletons. This CDR3 contains 17 residues. V shed 1 base and J 6 bases; nucleotides not matched to a gene: 7. CDR1 and CDR2 (germline): MNHEY, SMNVEV (reference sequence). As defined, naive CD8 cells were CD45RO-negative and positively selected for CCR7, with terminally differentiated effector memory CD45RA+ cells excluded.

This clonotype was sampled from a man aged 30 to 39 in good health. The rearrangement links TRBV27 to TRBJ2-1; 12 bases match TRBD2. The sequenced sample consisted of naive CD8+ T cells sorted from blood. In nucleotides, the CDR3 is TGTGCCAGCAGTTTATTCATGACTAGCGGGGGCCCCAATGAGCAGTTCTTC. Its translation is CASSLFMTSGGPNEQFF.